Sequencing of this T cell receptor (beta chain) was carried out in a study of T cell changes during pregnancy in multiple sclerosis. Germline lookup yields CDR1 MNHEY and CDR2 SMNVEV (reference sequence). Unmatched junction bases numbered 11, after V lost 8 bases and J lost 2 bases. This CDR3 is 18 amino acids long. The repertoire was sequenced with immunoSEQ multiplex PCR; TCRdb's copy has only in-frame clones and lacks some. The sample carries around 130,000 clones, roughly 95% recorded once. Sequenced here: peripheral blood, sampled after pregnancy. The receptor comes from a female donor with multiple sclerosis, enrolled in a pregnancy study. V gene TRBV27 combines with J gene TRBJ2-1; 14 bases match TRBD2. CDR3 sequence reads: CASGGRGTSGSPYNEQFF. The DNA of the CDR3 is TGTGCCAGCGGAGGCCGCGGGACTAGCGGGAGTCCCTACAATGAGCAGTTCTTC.